This T cell receptor beta chain was sequenced during a study of tumor-infiltrating lymphocytes in oesophageal squamous cell carcinoma (dated by TCRdb to 2015 to 2016). Via the germline V gene, CDR1 is SGHVS and CDR2 FQNEAQ. The CDR3 runs 14 amino acids, cysteine and phenylalanine included. The retained sequence is limited to the CDR3, 42 bases, with the frame set at the first base. This clonotype was recorded a few times. It lacks a known antigen. No base qualities exist here, and no much larger clone lies one base off it. Libraries were constructed by PCR. TCRdb lists the instrument as Illumina HiSeq 2000. TCRdb ran its own pipeline on the public reads, namely fastp trimming at Q25 and MiXCR clone calling, and kept in-frame beta chains. Under each unique CDR3 protein, matching rows form one entry showing the most common genes and DNA. A total of about 12,000 distinct CDR3 sequences appear in this sample, less than 55% of them only once. Roughly 13% of the sample comes from the top ten.

The chain is assembled from TRBV7-8 and TRBJ2-1; D gene: possibly TRBD1, on 6 matching bases. The DNA end is more similar to TRBJ2-7, so the J call may be wrong. The specimen was normal esophageal tissue next to the tumor. The receptor comes from a male donor with esophageal squamous cell carcinoma. At the DNA level, the sequence is TGTGCCAGCAGCTTAAGAACAGGGTGGGACGAGCAGTACTTC. Translated, this is CASSLRTGWDEQYF.